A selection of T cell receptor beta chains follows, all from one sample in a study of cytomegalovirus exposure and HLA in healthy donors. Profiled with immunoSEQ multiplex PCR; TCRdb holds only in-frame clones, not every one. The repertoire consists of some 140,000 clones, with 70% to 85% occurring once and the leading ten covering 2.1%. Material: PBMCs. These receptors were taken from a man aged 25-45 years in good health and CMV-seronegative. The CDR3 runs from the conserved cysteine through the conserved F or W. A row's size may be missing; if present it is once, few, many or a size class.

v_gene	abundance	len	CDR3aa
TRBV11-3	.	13	CASSLGLSDTQYF
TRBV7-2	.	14	CASSFQGARQPQHF
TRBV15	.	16	CATSRDRESSGNTIYF
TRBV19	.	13	CASSQTGDTEAFF
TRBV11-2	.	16	CASSSIGDYPTDTQYF
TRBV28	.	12	CATDRSTDTQYF
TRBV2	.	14	CASSGWEASQEAFF
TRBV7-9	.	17	CSSSSPLAGGFTGELFF
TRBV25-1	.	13	CASSDRTYEKLFF
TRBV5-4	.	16	CASSLLTGADRNTIYF
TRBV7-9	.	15	CASSLADRARDGYTF
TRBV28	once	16	CASSLSQQLLSYEQYF
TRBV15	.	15	CATSRIGGVNTEAFF
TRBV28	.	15	CASSLHFLSYNEQFF
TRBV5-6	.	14	CASSLGLAVGELFF
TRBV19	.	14	CASSPRELSYGYTF
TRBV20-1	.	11	CSALRNTEAFF
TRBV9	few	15	CASSVDLGTTGELFF
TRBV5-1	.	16	CASSLDSGGNTDTQYF
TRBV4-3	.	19	CASSQYPGTETTNTGELFF
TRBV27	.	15	CASSSGTSTTDTQYF
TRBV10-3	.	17	CAISERGQGKGTDTQYF
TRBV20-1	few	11	CSAREGPEAFF
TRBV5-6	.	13	CASSATQGSEQYF
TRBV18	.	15	CASSPSRQAGHGYTF
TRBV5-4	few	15	CASSLEGGPGGEQFF
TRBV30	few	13	CAWTPGGIGTQYF
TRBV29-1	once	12	CSVGTRTYEQYF
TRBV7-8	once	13	CASSPGGDYGYTF
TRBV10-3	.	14	CAISADRGYYGYTF
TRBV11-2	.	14	CASSLGTGQTEAFF
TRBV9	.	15	CASSVGGSRATEAFF
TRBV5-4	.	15	CASSLVGSRGTEAFF
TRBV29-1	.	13	CSVKQGLGTEAFF
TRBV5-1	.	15	CASSLEQGHSSPLHF
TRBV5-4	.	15	CASSPGTSALYEQYF
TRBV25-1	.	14	CATRTGGSYNEQFF
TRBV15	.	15	CATSRDRSESYEQYF
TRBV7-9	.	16	CASSSLLGQGATEAFF
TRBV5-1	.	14	CASSSGTLTYEQYF
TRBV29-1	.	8	CSAPGAFF
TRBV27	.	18	CASSPLPGQGPGANVLTF
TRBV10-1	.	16	CASTNHRVVVTGELFF
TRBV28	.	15	CASSLAQGVDYGYTF
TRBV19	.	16	CASRDKGAPNTGELFF
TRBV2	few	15	CASSEAKRSNQPQHF
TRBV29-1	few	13	CSVPVGVQETQYF
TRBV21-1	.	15	CASSKAKAGARGYTF
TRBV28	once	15	CASSPRDTGNQPQHF
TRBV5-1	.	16	CASSRGQGYGSTEAFF
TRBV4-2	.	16	CASSQGGGLSSYEQYF
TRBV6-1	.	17	CASSEARGGGAHNEQFF
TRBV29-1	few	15	CSVAKGTGRNYGYTF
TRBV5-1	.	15	CASSLSTNSGNTIYF
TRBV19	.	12	CASSIDIQPQHF